This T cell receptor (beta chain) was documented in a study of CXCR3 chemokines and chemotherapy response in bladder cancer (dated by TCRdb to between 2021 and 2022). For context, the study as a whole: Whether chemotherapy response in human bladder cancer was predicted by intratumoral CXCR3 chemokine system activity was examined in the study.

To prepare the library, PCR was applied. TCRdb lists the instrument as Illumina HiSeq 2500. TCRdb reanalyzed the raw reads on its own, using fastp at Q25 for trimming and MiXCR for clone calling, and kept in-frame beta chains. CDR3 protein sequences are deduplicated, and each keeps its most common genes and DNA. The sample includes a few thousand distinct CDR3 sequences, with 17% observed a single time. About 25% of the sample rests with the top ten. The CDR1 and CDR2 encoded by the germline V gene are SQVTM and ANQGSEA. The CDR3 contains 13 residues, cysteine and phenylalanine counted. Just the 39-base CDR3 DNA is kept, in frame starting at base 1. In regard to this clonotype: The specificity of this receptor is unknown. Relative to the germline gene, one junction end is altered; a read error may explain this.

The sequence links TRBV29-1 to TRBJ2-1, with no confident D gene call. Near its end, the DNA agrees better with TRBJ2-7, so the J call may be wrong. Sample collection was performed from a patient whose treatment included neoadjuvant chemotherapy. The sequence derives from a human donor with bladder cancer that did not respond to neoadjuvant chemotherapy. The DNA reads TGTAGCCCCGCGCGGAGTCAGCCCTACGAGCAGTACTTC. This yields the protein CSPARSQPYEQYF.